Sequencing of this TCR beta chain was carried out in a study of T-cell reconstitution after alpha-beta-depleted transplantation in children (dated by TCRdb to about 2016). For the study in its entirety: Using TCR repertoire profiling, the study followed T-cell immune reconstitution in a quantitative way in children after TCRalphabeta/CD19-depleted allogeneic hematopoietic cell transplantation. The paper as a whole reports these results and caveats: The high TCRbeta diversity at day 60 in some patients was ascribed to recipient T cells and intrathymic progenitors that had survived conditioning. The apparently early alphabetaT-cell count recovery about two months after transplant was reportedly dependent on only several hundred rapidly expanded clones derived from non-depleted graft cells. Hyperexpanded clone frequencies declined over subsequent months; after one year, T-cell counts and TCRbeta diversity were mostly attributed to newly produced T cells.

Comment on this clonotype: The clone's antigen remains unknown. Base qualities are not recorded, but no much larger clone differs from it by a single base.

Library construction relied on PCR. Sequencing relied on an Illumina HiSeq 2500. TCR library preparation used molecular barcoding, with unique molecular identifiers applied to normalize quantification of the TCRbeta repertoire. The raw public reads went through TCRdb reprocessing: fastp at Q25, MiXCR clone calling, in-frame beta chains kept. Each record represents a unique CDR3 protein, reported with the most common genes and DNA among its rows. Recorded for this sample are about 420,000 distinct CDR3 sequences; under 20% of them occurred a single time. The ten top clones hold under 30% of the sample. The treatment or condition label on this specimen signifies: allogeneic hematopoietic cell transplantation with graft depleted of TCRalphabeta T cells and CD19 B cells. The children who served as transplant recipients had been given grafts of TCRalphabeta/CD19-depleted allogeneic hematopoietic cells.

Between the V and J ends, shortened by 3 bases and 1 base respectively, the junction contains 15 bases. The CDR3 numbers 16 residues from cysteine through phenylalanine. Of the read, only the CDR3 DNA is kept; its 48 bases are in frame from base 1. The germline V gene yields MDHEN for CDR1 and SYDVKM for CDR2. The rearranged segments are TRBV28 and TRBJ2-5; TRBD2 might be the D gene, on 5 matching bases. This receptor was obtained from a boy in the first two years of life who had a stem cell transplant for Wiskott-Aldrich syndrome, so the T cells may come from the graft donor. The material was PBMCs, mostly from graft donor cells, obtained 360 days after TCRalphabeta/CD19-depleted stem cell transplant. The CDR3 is CASSFLSLRGQETQYF. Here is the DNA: TGTGCCAGCAGTTTTCTAAGCCTACGGGGCCAAGAGACCCAGTACTTC.